This TCR beta chain stems from a study of blood T cells in healthy people across ages (dated by TCRdb to the mid-2010s). Turning to the overall study: In model experiments, template switching captured roughly one uniquely barcoded TCR beta cDNA molecule for every two T cells. To avoid experimental bias, donors of different ages were spread randomly across the sequencing lanes. To track age-related changes in TCR beta repertoire diversity, the study relied on deep sequencing normalized with unique cDNA molecular identifiers. The study analyzed two additional independent replicas of 1 million unique cDNA reads from the same blood draw for two donors, one aged 18 to 30 and one aged 80 or older. Donors were grouped into four age groups: young (average 16 years), middle-aged (approximately 41), aged (about 60) and long-lived (less than 85). General conclusions and limits of the study: The percentage of naive T cells measured by flow cytometry correlated strongly with observed TCR beta diversity. Since profiling was done on bulk unsorted PBMCs, naive and antigen-experienced compartments could not be conclusively compared. Compared with the aged group, the long-lived group had more naive CD4+ T cells, fewer expanded clones and increased TCR diversity, a pattern suggesting age selection. Estimates of total diversity based on one million sequenced T cells were considered lower bounds and underestimates. Observed TCR beta diversity per million T cells fell roughly linearly with age, and a significant reduction was already apparent by age roughly 40. Because the CMV infection status of the donors was unknown, age-related changes in expanded clonotypes may potentially have been confounded.

The method was 5' RACE. Sequencing took place on an Illumina HiSeq 2500. The second PCR ran for roughly 7 to 12 cycles and used a J-beta primer mix along with a sample-barcoded 5' primer. A template-switch 5' adaptor carrying 12 random nucleotides introduced a unique molecular identifier onto each TCR beta cDNA molecule. At least 2.5 million CDR3-containing paired-end reads were obtained from each sample. The Mint cDNA synthesis kit, primed by a TRBC-specific oligonucleotide, was used to synthesize first-strand cDNA from all RNA. After uracil-DNA glycosylase treatment, a first 18-cycle PCR used universal primers M1SS and BC2_uni_R on all cDNA. The original pipeline was this. Normalization of each sample was performed by random selection of 1 million high-quality reads, each carrying a distinct molecular identifier. Instead of being binned into consensus sequences, reads that shared molecular identifiers were thrown out. MiTCR, run with a Q25 quality threshold and the strictest error-elimination algorithm, handled CDR3 identification, clonotype clustering and error correction. A nonparametric unseen species model with Euler transformation was used to estimate lower-bound total TCR beta diversity. TCRdb reworked the public reads: Q25 trimming with fastp, MiXCR clone assembly, productive beta chains retained. Each entry merges the rows of one CDR3 protein and shows their most common DNA and genes. Here the V and J calls rest on TCRdb's processing, not on the authors' analysis. The sample has hundreds of thousands of distinct CDR3 sequences on record, around 52% of them singletons. About 13% of the sample goes to the ten largest clones.

Including the terminal cysteine and phenylalanine, the CDR3 comprises 14 residues. Just the 42-base CDR3 DNA is kept, in frame starting at base 1. CDR1 and CDR2, looked up from the germline V gene, are SQVTM and ANQGSEA. This clonotype was observed a single time. Its recognized antigen is unknown. No base quality values were provided; no much bigger clone lies one nucleotide off. One read alone is a weak basis. Systemically healthy Caucasian individuals from Russia, 35 to 40 in total and aged roughly 6 to 90 years, were included as donors. Roughly 11 milliliters of peripheral blood were drawn from each donor into EDTA-treated Vacutainer tubes. Ficoll-Paque density-gradient centrifugation was used to isolate PBMCs, with at least 7 million obtained per sample. Trizol reagent was used to extract total RNA from the PBMCs, yielding at least 5 micrograms per sample. For every donor, flow cytometry on a PBMC aliquot measured the percentage of naive CD45RAhigh/CD27high T cells.

The sequence came from a woman of 80 years or more in good health. The chain links TRBV29-1 with TRBJ1-2; the central 7 bases match TRBD1. Sequencing input: blood. The base sequence is TGCAGACCCTCATTTGCAGGGGGATATAGTGGCTACACCTTC. It codes for CRPSFAGGYSGYTF.